Below, 29 T cell receptor beta chains from the same sample are listed, as sequenced in a study of OX40 agonist ivuxolimab in advanced cancers. Clones were read by immunoSEQ multiplex PCR, and TCRdb kept only the in-frame ones, dropping some. This sample has more than 50,000 clones, with 65% to 90% found just once. This specimen was CD4+ or CD8+ T cells sorted from blood, taken in a trial of the OX40 agonist ivuxolimab. These receptors were obtained from an adult with an advanced solid tumor such as melanoma, head and neck, liver or kidney cancer.

The chain employs TRBV6-5 and TRBJ2-3; D possibly matches TRBD1 or TRBD2 (5 bases each). The CDR3 sequence is 14 residues long. Looked up from germline, CDR1 is MNHEY and CDR2 is SVGAGI. V was trimmed by 6 bases and J by 7 bases, leaving 17 bases between them. The CDR3 region is CASRRGARIHTQYF. The CDR3 DNA reads as TGTGCCAGCAGACGGGGCGCGCGCATCCATACGCAGTATTTT.

The chain carries TRBV6-6 and TRBJ1-3; TRBD1 might be the D (5 bases). V lost 7 bases, J lost 2 bases, and 12 bases lay in between. The CDR3 is 14 residues long. In germline, CDR1 is MNHNY, CDR2 SVGAGI (reference sequence). CDR3 loop: CASTKTVTGNTIYF. The CDR3 DNA reads TGTGCCAGCACCAAGACAGTGACTGGAAACACCATATATTTT.

This clone is labeled medium-sized. The CDR3 sequence is CASSPLAGRTTNEKLFF. The CDR3 region has the DNA TGCGCCAGCAGCCCCCTGGCCGGGAGAACAACTAATGAAAAACTGTTTTTT. The chain combines TRBV4-1 with TRBJ1-4; no reliable D call. V was cut by 4 bases and J by 0 bases, with 15 bases left in between. The CDR3 has 17 residues. Germline CDR1 and CDR2: MGHRA and YSYEKL.

The J gene is TRBJ2-5, the V gene TRBV6-1; TRBD1 agrees at 9 bases. Unmatched junction bases numbered 6, after V lost 5 bases and J lost 2 bases. Germline V CDR1 and CDR2: MNHNS, SASEGT. The CDR3 is 15 residues long. The CDR3, as DNA: TGTGCCAGCAGTATCCTAGGGACAGGGCAAGAGACCCAGTACTTC. This gives the protein CASSILGTGQETQYF.

The CDR3: CASSHRTGPIPTNEKLFF. As DNA, the CDR3 is TGTGCCAGCAGCCATCGGACAGGGCCGATTCCAACTAATGAAAAACTGTTTTTT. The gene calls are TRBV7-9 and TRBJ1-4, with 8 nucleotides matching TRBD1. J lost 0 bases, V lost 5 bases, and 11 bases had no gene match. Looked up from germline, CDR1 is SEHNR and CDR2 is FQNEAQ (reference sequence). CDR3 length equals 18 residues.

This clone has a handful of counts. This chain uses TRBV19 with TRBJ1-2, with D maybe TRBD1 (6 bases). This CDR3 is built from 13 residues. Trimming stripped 6 bases from V and 8 bases from J, with 16 bases between. Germline assignment: CDR1 LNHDA and CDR2 SQIVND (reference sequence). Here the CDR3 DNA reads TGTGCCAGTAGCCTTACAGGGAGCCGAGGCTACACCTTC. This encodes CASSLTGSRGYTF.

The V call is TRBV9, the J call TRBJ2-3; 11 bases align to TRBD2. The CDR3 is 17 residues long. Germline CDR1 reads SGDLS; CDR2 reads YYNGEE. After removal of 0 bases from V and 4 bases from J, the junction contained 7 bases not matched to a gene. The CDR3 loop is CASSVATLAGGADTQYF. The CDR3 nucleotides are TGTGCCAGCAGCGTAGCCACCCTAGCGGGGGGAGCAGATACGCAGTATTTT.

V usage is TRBV27 and J usage is TRBJ1-4; unclear D gene. This CDR3 comprises 16 residues. Germline loops: CDR1 MNHEY, CDR2 SMNVEV (reference sequence). Trimming pared 2 bases from V and 8 bases from J, leaving 18 bases between. CDR3 sequence: CASSLGADVGWEKLFF. The CDR3 DNA is TGTGCCAGCAGTTTAGGAGCAGATGTAGGCTGGGAAAAACTGTTTTTT.

V and J are TRBV4-1 and TRBJ2-1; a weak D match, TRBD1 (5 bases). From germline, CDR1 is MGHRA and CDR2 YSYEKL. CDR3 length equals 15 residues. The ends were cut back, 1 base at V and 2 bases at J, with 9 bases in the middle. CDR3 sequence reads: CASSQAQGTYNEQFF. The CDR3 DNA reads TGCGCCAGCAGCCAAGCCCAGGGCACCTACAATGAGCAGTTCTTC.

V and J are TRBV2 and TRBJ2-5, with 7 bases matching TRBD1. CDR3 length: 18 residues. J was trimmed by 11 bases and V by 7 bases; bases with no gene match: 28. Per the germline V gene, CDR1 is SNHLY and CDR2 is FYNNEI. The chain's CDR3 is CASNLPARQGEGLEQQYF. For the CDR3, the DNA is TGTGCCAGCAACCTCCCCGCACGACAGGGCGAGGGTTTGGAACAGCAGTACTTC.

V gene TRBV5-1 combines with J gene TRBJ1-1; no clear D. V was pared by 0 bases and J by 2 bases, with 8 bases between. Germline CDR1 SGHRS, CDR2 YFSETQ. The CDR3 covers 14 residues. Here the CDR3 reads CASSLGGTNTEAFF. The CDR3 DNA follows: TGCGCCAGCAGCTTGGGGGGAACAAACACTGAAGCTTTCTTT. Filled out from reference TRBV5-1 and TRBJ1-1, the complete variable domain reads KAGVTQTPRYLIKTRGQQVTLSCSPISGHRSVSWYQQTPGQGLQFLFEYFSETQRNKGNFPGRFSGRQFSNSRSEMNVSTLELGDSALYLCASSLGGTNTEAFFGQGTRLTVV.

The chain has TRBV20-1 and TRBJ2-7, with a possible D match to TRBD2 (5 bases). The CDR3 runs to 11 residues. The V and J ends lost 4 bases and 7 bases respectively, with 11 bases between them. In germline, CDR1 is DFQATT, CDR2 SNEGSKA (reference sequence). The CDR3 nucleotides are TGCAGTGCTACCCCTCGGGGAGAGCAGTACTTC. This gives the protein CSATPRGEQYF.

This clone was seen a single time. The V gene is TRBV4-1, the J gene TRBJ2-7; unclear D gene. The V gene's germline CDR1 is MGHRA and CDR2 YSYEKL. V dropped 0 bases and J dropped 6 bases, with 9 bases sitting between them. The CDR3 has 13 amino acids. The CDR3 is CASSQDAGSEQYF. The CDR3 DNA follows: TGCGCCAGCAGCCAAGATGCAGGCTCCGAGCAGTACTTC.

This clone was observed once. The chain joins TRBV5-6 to TRBJ2-5; a possible D gene is TRBD2 (7 bases). The CDR3 contains 14 residues. Trimming took 1 base from V and 4 from J, leaving 11 bases between them. Looked up from germline, CDR1 is SGHDT and CDR2 is YYEEEE. The CDR3 is CASSLWGGLETQYF. Written as DNA, the CDR3 is TGTGCCAGCAGCTTGTGGGGGGGGCTAGAGACCCAGTACTTC.

The chain carries TRBV6-6 and TRBJ2-7; 10 bases match TRBD1. V trimming: 2 bases; J trimming: 6 bases; junction bases outside the gene matches: 7. This CDR3 region has 15 residues. Germline lookup yields CDR1 MNHNY and CDR2 SVGAGI (reference sequence). Here the CDR3 DNA reads TGTGCCAGCAGTTACCGGGGGACAGGGGATGGCGAGCAGTACTTC. Residues: CASSYRGTGDGEQYF.

The chain combines TRBV16 with TRBJ2-7; TRBD1 matches 9 bases. Germline CDR1 and CDR2: KGHSY and FQNENV. The V and J ends lost 0 bases and 6 bases, in that order; junction bases with no gene match: 3. This CDR3 region has 14 residues. This chain's CDR3 is CASSQSGTGLEQYF. CDR3 coding DNA: TGTGCCAGCAGCCAATCCGGGACAGGGCTCGAGCAGTACTTC.

The chain has TRBV6-1 and TRBJ2-2; D is possibly TRBD1 (6 bases). The length of the CDR3 is 14 residues. V was clipped by 2 bases and J by 6 bases, with 10 bases between them. Per the germline V gene, CDR1 is MNHNS and CDR2 is SASEGT. This chain's CDR3 is CASSERTEAGELFF. CDR3 coding DNA: TGTGCCAGCAGTGAAAGGACAGAGGCCGGGGAGCTGTTTTTT.

This rearrangement joins TRBV5-4 to TRBJ2-1; 7 nucleotides agree with TRBD2. The CDR3 consists of 15 residues. Germline assignment: CDR1 SGHNT and CDR2 YYREEE (reference sequence). The V gene end was trimmed by 0 bases and the J gene end by 3 bases; junction bases not matched to a gene: 3. CDR3 protein: CASSLGGSLYNEQFF. The DNA of the CDR3 is TGTGCCAGCAGCTTGGGCGGGAGTCTCTACAATGAGCAGTTCTTC.

This sequence joins TRBV18 and TRBJ1-2, with TRBD1 identical over 10 bases. The germline CDR1 and CDR2 sequences are KGHSH and LQKENI. Losses at the gene ends were 3 bases for V and 3 bases for J; bases not matched to a gene: 4. The CDR3 length is 15 residues. CDR3 region: CASSPGTGVDYGYTF. The CDR3 DNA reads TGTGCCAGCTCACCGGGGACAGGGGTGGACTATGGCTACACCTTC.

The chain has TRBV6-1 and TRBJ1-1; perhaps TRBD1 as D (6 bases). The length of the CDR3 is 14 residues. V was shortened by 7 bases and J by 1 base, with 13 bases between the two germline ends. The germline V gene encodes CDR1 MNHNS and CDR2 SASEGT. CDR3 in amino acids: CASTGQTSNTEAFF. The CDR3 DNA is TGTGCCAGCACTGGACAGACTTCGAACACTGAAGCTTTCTTT.

V is TRBV14 and J is TRBJ2-1; possible D gene TRBD2, 5 bases. Deletions cut 1 base from V and 10 bases from J, with 11 bases between. CDR1 is SGHDN, CDR2 FVKESK, per germline. CDR3 length: 13 amino acids. The CDR3 sequence is CASSQGIRGEQFF. The CDR3 nucleotides read TGTGCCAGCAGCCAAGGAATTAGAGGGGAGCAGTTCTTC.

This rearrangement joins TRBV7-3 to TRBJ2-1, with D unresolved. Trimming removed 0 bases from V and 3 bases from J, with 9 bases in between. The germline gives CDR1 SGHTA, CDR2 FQGTGA. The CDR3 is made up of 15 amino acids. CDR3 nucleotide sequence: TGTGCCAGCAGCTTAACTTACCCGCACTACAATGAGCAGTTCTTC. Its protein product is CASSLTYPHYNEQFF.

This chain links TRBV6-4 with TRBJ2-7, with 8 bases aligning to TRBD2. The germline gives CDR1 MRHNA, CDR2 SNTAGT. The CDR3 consists of 15 residues. The ends lost 4 bases at V and 1 base at J; junction bases unmatched: 6. The CDR3 bases are TGTGCCAGCAGTGTTGTAGCGGGGAGTTCCTACGAGCAGTACTTC. Its protein product is CASSVVAGSSYEQYF.

V and J are TRBV7-8 and TRBJ2-1; perhaps TRBD2 as D (5 bases). Germline values: CDR1 SGHVS, CDR2 FQNEAQ. Trimming took 1 base from V and 2 from J, leaving 15 bases between them. There are 17 residues in the CDR3. This CDR3 reads CASSLDRGPRTYNEQFF. CDR3 bases: TGTGCCAGCAGCTTAGATCGGGGTCCTAGAACCTACAATGAGCAGTTCTTC.

This chain links TRBV28 with TRBJ2-7; TRBD2 agrees at 9 bases. In germline, CDR1 is MDHEN, CDR2 SYDVKM. The trim removed 6 bases at V and 2 bases at J, leaving 5 bases unmatched. The CDR3 consists of 14 residues. The CDR3, as DNA: TGTGCCAGCAGGCCAGCGGGGGGCGCCTACGAGCAGTACTTC. Translated: CASRPAGGAYEQYF.

The chain couples TRBV6-6 to TRBJ1-5, with 9 bases fitting TRBD1. There are 14 residues in the CDR3. With 5 bases clipped from V and 3 bases from J, the junction kept 2 bases outside the gene matches. The germline CDR1 and CDR2 sequences are MNHNY and SVGAGI (reference sequence). The CDR3 spells CASSKQGANQPQHF. The CDR3 bases are TGTGCCAGCAGTAAACAGGGGGCCAATCAGCCCCAGCATTTT.

This rearrangement joins TRBV16 to TRBJ2-5, with D hard to call. Trimming removed 4 bases from V and 5 bases from J, with 5 bases in between. The CDR3 consists of 11 residues. The V gene's germline CDR1 is KGHSY and CDR2 FQNENV. The CDR3 protein is CASSPRETQYF. The DNA of the CDR3 is TGTGCCAGCAGCCCCAGGGAGACCCAGTACTTC.

This chain connects TRBV4-2 to TRBJ1-3; D not certain. In germline, CDR1 is LGHNA, CDR2 YNFKEQ. The CDR3 totals 17 residues. V lost 4 bases and J lost 0, with 16 bases in between. The CDR3 region has the DNA TGTGCCAGCAGCCGAGAGACGGGTGGAATCTCTGGAAACACCATATATTTT. Translated: CASSRETGGISGNTIYF.

This rearrangement joins TRBV18 to TRBJ1-1; D uncertain. The V gene lost 0 bases and the J gene lost 2 bases, with 10 bases spanning the gap. The CDR3 sequence is 15 residues long. CDR1 and CDR2 from the germline V gene are KGHSH and LQKENI. CDR3 amino acids: CASSPPGLSNTEAFF. In DNA, the CDR3 is TGTGCCAGCTCACCACCGGGGTTGAGTAACACTGAAGCTTTCTTT.